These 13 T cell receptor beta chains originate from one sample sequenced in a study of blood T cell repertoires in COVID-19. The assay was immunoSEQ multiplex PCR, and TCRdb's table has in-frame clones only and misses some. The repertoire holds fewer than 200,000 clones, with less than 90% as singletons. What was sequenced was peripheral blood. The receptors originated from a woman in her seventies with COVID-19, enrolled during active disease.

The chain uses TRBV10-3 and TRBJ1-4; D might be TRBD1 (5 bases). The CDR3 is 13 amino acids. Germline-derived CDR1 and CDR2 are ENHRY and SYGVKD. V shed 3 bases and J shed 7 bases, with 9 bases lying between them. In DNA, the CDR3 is TGTGCCATCAGTGAAGGCAGGGCTGAAAAACTGTTTTTT. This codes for CAISEGRAEKLFF.

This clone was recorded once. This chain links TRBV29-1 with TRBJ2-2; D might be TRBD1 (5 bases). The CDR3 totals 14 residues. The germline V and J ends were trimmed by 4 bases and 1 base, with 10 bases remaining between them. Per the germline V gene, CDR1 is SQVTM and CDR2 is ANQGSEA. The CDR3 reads CSVVWTLNTGELFF. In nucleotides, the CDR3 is TGCAGCGTTGTGTGGACACTGAACACCGGGGAGCTGTTTTTT.

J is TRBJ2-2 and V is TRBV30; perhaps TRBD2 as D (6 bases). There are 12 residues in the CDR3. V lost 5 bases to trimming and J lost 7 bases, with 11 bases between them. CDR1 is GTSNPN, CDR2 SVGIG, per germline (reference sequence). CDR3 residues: CAWLPGDGELFF. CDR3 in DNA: TGTGCCTGGCTACCGGGAGACGGGGAGCTGTTTTTT. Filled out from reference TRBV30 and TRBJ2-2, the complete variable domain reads SQTIHQWPATLVQPVGSPLSLECTVEGTSNPNLYWYRQAAGRGLQLLFYSVGIGQISSEVPQNLSASRPQDRQFILSSKKLLLSDSGFYLCAWLPGDGELFFGEGSRLTVL.

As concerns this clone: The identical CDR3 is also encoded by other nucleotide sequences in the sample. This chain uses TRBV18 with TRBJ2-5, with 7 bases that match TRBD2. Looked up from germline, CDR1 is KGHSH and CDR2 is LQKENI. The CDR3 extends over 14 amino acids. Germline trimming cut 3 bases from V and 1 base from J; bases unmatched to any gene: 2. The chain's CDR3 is CASSPTSVQETQYF. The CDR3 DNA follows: TGTGCCAGCTCACCTACTAGCGTCCAAGAGACCCAGTACTTC.

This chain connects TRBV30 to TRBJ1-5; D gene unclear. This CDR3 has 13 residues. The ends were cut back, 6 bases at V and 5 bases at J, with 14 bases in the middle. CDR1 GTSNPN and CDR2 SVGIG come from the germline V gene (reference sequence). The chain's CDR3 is CACPRLPDQPQHF. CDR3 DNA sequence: TGTGCCTGCCCCCGCCTTCCAGATCAGCCCCAGCATTTT.

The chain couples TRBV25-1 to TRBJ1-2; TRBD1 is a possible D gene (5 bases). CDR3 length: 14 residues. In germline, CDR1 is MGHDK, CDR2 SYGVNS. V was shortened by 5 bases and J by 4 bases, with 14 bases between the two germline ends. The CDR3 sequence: CASSMGPGLYGYTF. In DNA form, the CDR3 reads TGTGCCAGCAGTATGGGGCCAGGCCTCTATGGCTACACCTTC.

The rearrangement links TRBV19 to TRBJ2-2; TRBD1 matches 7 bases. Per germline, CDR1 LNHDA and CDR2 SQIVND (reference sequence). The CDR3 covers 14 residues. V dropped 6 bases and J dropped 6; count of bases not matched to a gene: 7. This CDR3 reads CASRQGVGAGELFF. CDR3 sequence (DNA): TGTGCCAGTAGGCAGGGGGTGGGAGCCGGGGAGCTGTTTTTT.

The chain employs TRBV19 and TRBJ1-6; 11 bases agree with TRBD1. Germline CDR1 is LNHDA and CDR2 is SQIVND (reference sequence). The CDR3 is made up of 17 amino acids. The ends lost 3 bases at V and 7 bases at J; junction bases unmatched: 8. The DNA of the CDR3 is TGTGCCAGTAGTATTTTCCGGACAGGGGGCACGAATTCACCCCTCCACTTT. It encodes CASSIFRTGGTNSPLHF.

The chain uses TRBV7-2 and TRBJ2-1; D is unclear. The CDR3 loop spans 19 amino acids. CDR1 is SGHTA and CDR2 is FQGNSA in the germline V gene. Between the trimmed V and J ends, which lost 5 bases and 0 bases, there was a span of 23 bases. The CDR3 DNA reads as TGTGCCAGCAGCCTAAACCCCTTAGCTACCCGGAGCTCCTACAATGAGCAGTTCTTC. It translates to CASSLNPLATRSSYNEQFF.

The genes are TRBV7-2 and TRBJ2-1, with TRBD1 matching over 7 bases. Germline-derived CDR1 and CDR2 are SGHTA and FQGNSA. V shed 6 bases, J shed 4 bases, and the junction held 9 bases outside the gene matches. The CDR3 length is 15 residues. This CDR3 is CASSPDRLVYNEQFF. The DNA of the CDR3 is TGTGCCAGCAGTCCGGACAGGCTCGTATACAATGAGCAGTTCTTC.

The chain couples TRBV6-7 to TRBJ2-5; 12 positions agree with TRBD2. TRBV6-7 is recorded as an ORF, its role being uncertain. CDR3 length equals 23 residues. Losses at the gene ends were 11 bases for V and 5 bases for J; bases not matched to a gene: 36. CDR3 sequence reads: CASNSRRVKGLAGIFSVGETQYF. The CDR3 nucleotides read TGTGCCTCAAACTCCCGTAGAGTGAAAGGACTAGCGGGAATTTTTTCGGTTGGGGAGACCCAGTACTTC.

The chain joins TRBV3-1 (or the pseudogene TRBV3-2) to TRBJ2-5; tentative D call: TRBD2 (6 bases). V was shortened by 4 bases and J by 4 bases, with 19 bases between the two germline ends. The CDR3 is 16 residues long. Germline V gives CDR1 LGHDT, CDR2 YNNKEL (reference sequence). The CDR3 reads CASSRTTGSMGETQYF. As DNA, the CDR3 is TGTGCCAGCAGCCGCACCACCGGGAGTATGGGAGAGACCCAGTACTTC.

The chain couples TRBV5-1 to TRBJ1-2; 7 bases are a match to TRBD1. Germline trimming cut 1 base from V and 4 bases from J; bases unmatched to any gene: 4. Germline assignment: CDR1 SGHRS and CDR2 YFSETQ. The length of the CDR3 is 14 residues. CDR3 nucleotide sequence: TGCGCCAGCAGCTTGACAGGGGAAGGCTATGGCTACACCTTC. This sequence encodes CASSLTGEGYGYTF.